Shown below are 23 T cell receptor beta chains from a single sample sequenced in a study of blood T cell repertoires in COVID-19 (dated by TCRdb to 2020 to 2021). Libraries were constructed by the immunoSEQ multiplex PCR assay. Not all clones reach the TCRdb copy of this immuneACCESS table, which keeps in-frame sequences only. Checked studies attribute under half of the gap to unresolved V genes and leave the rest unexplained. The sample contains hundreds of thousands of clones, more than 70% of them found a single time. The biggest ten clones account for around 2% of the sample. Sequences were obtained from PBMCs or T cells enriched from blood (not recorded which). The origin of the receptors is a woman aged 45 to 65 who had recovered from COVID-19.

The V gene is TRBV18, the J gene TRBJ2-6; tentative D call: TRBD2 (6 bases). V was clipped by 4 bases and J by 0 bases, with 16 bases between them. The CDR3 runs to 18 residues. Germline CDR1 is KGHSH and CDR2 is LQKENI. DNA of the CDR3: TGTGCCAGCTCACACGCGGGACGGGGGACCTCTGGGGCCAACGTCCTGACTTTC. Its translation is CASSHAGRGTSGANVLTF.

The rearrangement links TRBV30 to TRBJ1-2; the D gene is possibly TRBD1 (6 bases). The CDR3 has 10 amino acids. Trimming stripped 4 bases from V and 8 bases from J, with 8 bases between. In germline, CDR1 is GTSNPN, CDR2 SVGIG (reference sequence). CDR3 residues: CAWKGDGYTF. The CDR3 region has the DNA TGTGCCTGGAAGGGGGACGGCTACACCTTC.

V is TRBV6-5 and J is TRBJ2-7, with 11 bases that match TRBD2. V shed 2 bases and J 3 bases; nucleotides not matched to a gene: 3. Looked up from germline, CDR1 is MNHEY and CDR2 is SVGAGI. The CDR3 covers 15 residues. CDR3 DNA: TGTGCCAGCAGTTACCCGGGACTAGCGGTCTACGAGCAGTACTTC. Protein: CASSYPGLAVYEQYF.

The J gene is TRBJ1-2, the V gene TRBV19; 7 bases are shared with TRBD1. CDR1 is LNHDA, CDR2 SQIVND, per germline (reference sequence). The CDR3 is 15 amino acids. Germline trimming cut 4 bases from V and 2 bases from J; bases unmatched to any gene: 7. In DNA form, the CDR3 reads TGTGCCAGTAGTACCGGGACAGTGTTAAACTATGGCTACACCTTC. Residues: CASSTGTVLNYGYTF. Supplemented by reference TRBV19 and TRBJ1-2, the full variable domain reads DGGITQSPKYLFRKEGQNVTLSCEQNLNHDAMYWYRQDPGQGLRLIYYSQIVNDFQKGDIAEGYSVSREKKESFPLTVTSAQKNPTAFYLCASSTGTVLNYGYTFGSGTRLTVV.

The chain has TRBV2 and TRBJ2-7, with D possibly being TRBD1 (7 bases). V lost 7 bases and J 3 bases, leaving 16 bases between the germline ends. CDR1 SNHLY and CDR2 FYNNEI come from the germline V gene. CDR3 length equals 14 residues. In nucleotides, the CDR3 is TGTGCCAGCAAGGAGGGGGCAGACCTCTACGAGCAGTACTTC. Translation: CASKEGADLYEQYF.

The CDR3 region has the DNA TGTGCCAGCAGGCGCAGTCCCGGGACATACAATGAGCAGTTCTTC. Translating gives CASRRSPGTYNEQFF. The chain is built from TRBV2 and TRBJ2-1, with a tentative D call TRBD1 (6 bases). This CDR3 has 15 residues. Germline V gene lookup returns CDR1 SNHLY and CDR2 FYNNEI. V was trimmed by 6 bases and J by 4 bases, leaving 16 bases between them.

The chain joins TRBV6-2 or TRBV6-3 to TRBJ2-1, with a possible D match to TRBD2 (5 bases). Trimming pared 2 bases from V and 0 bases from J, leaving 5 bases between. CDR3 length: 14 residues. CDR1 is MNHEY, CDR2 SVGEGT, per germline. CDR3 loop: CASSYGSSYNEQFF. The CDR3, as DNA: TGTGCCAGCAGTTACGGGAGCTCCTACAATGAGCAGTTCTTC.

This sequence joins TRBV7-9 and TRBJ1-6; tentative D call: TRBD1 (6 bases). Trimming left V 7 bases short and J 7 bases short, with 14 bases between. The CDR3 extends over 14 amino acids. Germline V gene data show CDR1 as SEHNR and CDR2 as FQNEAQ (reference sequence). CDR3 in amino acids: CASKSRDTNSPLHF. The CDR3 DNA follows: TGTGCCAGCAAGTCAAGGGACACGAATTCACCCCTCCACTTT.

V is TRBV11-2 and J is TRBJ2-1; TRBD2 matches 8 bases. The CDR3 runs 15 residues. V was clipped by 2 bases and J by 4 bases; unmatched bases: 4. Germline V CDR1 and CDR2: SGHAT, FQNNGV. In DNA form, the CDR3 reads TGTGCCAGCAGCTTAAAAGCGGGAGTTTACAATGAGCAGTTCTTC. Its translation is CASSLKAGVYNEQFF. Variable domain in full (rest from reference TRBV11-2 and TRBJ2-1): EAGVAQSPRYKIIEKRQSVAFWCNPISGHATLYWYQQILGQGPKLLIQFQNNGVVDDSQLPKDRFSAERLKGVDSTLKIQPAKLEDSAVYLCASSLKAGVYNEQFFGPGTRLTVL.

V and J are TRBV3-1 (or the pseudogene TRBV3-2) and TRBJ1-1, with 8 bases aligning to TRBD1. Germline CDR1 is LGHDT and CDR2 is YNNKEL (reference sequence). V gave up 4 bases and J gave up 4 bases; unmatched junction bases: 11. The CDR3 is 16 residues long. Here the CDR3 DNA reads TGTGCCAGCAGCCTAAAACAGGGGGAGTGGGTCACTGAAGCTTTCTTT. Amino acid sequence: CASSLKQGEWVTEAFF.

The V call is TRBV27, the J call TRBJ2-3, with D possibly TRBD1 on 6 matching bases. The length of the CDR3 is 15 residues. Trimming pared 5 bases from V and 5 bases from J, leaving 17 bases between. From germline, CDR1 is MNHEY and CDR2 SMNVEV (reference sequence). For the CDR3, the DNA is TGTGCCAGCAGTCCTCTGTTGGGGGCAGTAGATACGCAGTATTTT. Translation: CASSPLLGAVDTQYF.

In nucleotides, the CDR3 is TGCGCCAGCAGCTTGGGGGGGACAGGGTCCGAGCAGTACTTC. Residues: CASSLGGTGSEQYF. The chain employs TRBV5-1 and TRBJ2-7; 9 nucleotides match TRBD1. Looked up from germline, CDR1 is SGHRS and CDR2 is YFSETQ. V was pared by 0 bases and J by 6 bases, with 4 bases of the junction left unmatched. There are 14 residues in the CDR3.

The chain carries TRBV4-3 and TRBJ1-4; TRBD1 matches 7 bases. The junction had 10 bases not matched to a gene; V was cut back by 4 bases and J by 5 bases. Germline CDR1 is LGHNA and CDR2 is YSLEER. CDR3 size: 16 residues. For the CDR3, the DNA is TGCGCCAGCAGCCGCGGGACAGTTGGGAGGAATGAAAAACTGTTTTTT. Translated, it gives CASSRGTVGRNEKLFF.

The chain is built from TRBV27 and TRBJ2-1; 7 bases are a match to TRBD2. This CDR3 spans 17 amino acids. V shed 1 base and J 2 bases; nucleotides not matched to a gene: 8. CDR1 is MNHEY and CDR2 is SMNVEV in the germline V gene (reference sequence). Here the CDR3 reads CASSLLGVAGAYNEQFF. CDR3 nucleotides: TGTGCCAGCAGTTTATTAGGGGTCGCGGGAGCCTACAATGAGCAGTTCTTC.

CDR3 loop: CASSQVYSFGPAGTQYF. The CDR3 DNA reads TGCGCCAGCAGCCAAGTTTACTCTTTTGGCCCTGCGGGTACGCAGTATTTT. This chain joins TRBV4-1 and TRBJ2-3, with D possibly TRBD2 on 5 matching bases. V lost 1 base and J 8 bases, leaving 22 bases between the germline ends. The CDR3 length is 17 residues. The germline CDR1 and CDR2 sequences are MGHRA and YSYEKL.

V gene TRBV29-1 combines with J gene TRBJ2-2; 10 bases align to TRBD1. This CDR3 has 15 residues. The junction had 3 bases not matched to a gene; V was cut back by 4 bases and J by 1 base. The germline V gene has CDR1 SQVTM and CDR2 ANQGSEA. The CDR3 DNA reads TGCAGCGTTGTGGACAGGGGGAGGAACACCGGGGAGCTGTTTTTT. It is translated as CSVVDRGRNTGELFF.

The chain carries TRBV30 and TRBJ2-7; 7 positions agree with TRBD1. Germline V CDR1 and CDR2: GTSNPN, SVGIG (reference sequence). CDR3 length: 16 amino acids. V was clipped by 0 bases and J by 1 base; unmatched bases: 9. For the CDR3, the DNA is TGTGCCTGGAGTGTACCCCGGACAGGTTGGTCCTACGAGCAGTACTTC. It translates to CAWSVPRTGWSYEQYF.

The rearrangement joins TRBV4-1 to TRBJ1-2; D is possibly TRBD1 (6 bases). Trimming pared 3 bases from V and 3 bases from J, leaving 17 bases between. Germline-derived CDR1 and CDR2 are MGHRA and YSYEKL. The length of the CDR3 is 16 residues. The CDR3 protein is CASSQPTGPLDYGYTF. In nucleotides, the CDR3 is TGCGCCAGCAGCCAGCCGACAGGCCCTCTCGACTATGGCTACACCTTC.

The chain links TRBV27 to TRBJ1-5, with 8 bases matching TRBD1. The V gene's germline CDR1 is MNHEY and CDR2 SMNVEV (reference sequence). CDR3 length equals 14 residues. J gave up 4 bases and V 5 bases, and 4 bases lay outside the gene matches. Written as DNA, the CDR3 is TGTGCCAGCAGTGGGGGACAGGAGAATCAGCCCCAGCATTTT. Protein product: CASSGGQENQPQHF.

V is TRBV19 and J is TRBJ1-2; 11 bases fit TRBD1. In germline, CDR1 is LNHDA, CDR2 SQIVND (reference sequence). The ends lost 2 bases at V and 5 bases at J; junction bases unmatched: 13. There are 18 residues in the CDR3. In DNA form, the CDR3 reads TGTGCCAGTAGTATACGGCTAGTGGACAGGGGGCGACGATATGGCTACACCTTC. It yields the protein CASSIRLVDRGRRYGYTF.

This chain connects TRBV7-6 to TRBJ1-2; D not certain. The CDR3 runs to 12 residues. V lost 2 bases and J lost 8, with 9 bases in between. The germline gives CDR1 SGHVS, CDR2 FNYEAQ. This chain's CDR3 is CASSLSGGGYTF. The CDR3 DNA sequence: TGTGCCAGCAGCTTAAGTGGAGGCGGCTACACCTTC. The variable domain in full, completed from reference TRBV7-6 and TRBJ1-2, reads GAGVSQSPRYKVTKRGQDVALRCDPISGHVSLYWYRQALGQGPEFLTYFNYEAQQDKSGLPNDRFSAERPEGSISTLTIQRTEQRDSAMYRCASSLSGGGYTFGSGTRLTVV.

CDR3 amino acids: CASSPSGGRDTQYF. The CDR3 DNA follows: TGCGCCAGCAGCCCCTCCGGAGGTCGGGATACGCAGTATTTT. This chain connects TRBV4-3 to TRBJ2-3; D perhaps matches TRBD2 (5 bases). V was pared by 4 bases and J by 6 bases, with 14 bases between. Germline V gene lookup returns CDR1 LGHNA and CDR2 YSLEER. The CDR3 is made up of 14 amino acids.

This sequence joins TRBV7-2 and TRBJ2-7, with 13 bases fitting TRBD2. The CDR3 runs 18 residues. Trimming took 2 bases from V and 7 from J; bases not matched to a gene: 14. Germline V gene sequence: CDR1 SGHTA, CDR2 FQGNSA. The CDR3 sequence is CASSLFHIGLAGVGEQYF. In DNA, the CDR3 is TGTGCCAGCAGCTTATTTCATATTGGACTAGCGGGAGTGGGGGAGCAGTACTTC.